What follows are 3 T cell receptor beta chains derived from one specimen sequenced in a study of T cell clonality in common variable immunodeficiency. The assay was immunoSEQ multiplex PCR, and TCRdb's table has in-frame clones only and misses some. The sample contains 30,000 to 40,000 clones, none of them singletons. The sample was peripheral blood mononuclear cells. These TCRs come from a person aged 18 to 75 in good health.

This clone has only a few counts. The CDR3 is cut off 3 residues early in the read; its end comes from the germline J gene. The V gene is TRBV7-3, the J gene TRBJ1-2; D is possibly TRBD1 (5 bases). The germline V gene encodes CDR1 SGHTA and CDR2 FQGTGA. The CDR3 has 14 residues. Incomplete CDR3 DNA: TGTGCCAGCAGCTTAGGGACTTTCACAGATACC. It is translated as CASSLGTFTDT. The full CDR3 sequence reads CASSLGTFTDTYTF.

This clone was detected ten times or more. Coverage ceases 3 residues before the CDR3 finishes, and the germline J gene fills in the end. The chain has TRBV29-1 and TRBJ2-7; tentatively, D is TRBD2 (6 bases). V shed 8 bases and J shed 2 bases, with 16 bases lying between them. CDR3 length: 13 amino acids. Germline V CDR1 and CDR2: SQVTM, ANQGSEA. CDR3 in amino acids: CSTRSGGTYEQYF. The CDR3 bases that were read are TGCAGCACCCGCAGCGGCGGGACCTACGAG.

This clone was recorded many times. Incomplete CDR3 DNA: TGCGCCAGCAGCCCCGGGGCGCAGGGGGTTAACTATGGC. This encodes CASSPGAQGVNYG. The complete CDR3 protein is CASSPGAQGVNYGYTF. The gene calls are TRBV5-1 and TRBJ1-2, with TRBD1 identical over 7 bases. The read halts 3 residues ahead of the CDR3 end, with the missing end drawn from the germline J gene. The CDR3 length is 16 residues. Trimming removed 4 bases from V and 1 base from J; junction bases left unmatched: 10. Per germline, CDR1 SGHRS and CDR2 YFSETQ.